These T cell receptor beta chains were read from a single sample in a study of beta chain features in type 1 diabetes. The data were produced by immunoSEQ multiplex PCR, yet TCRdb's version contains in-frame clones alone and is incomplete. The sample records under 850,000 clones, 10% to 15% being singletons. The sequencing input was naive CD4+ T cells from blood. The receptors come from a man between 18 and 29 years old with type 1 diabetes. The conserved cysteine and the conserved F or W are not part of the CDR3 here. The size entry is marked missing in some rows and otherwise reads once, few, many or a size class.

v_gene	abundance	j_gene	CDR3aa
TRBV28	few	TRBJ1-5	ASSRGTVSNQPQH
TRBV14	-	TRBJ1-2	ASSPADRDYGYT
TRBV19	few	TRBJ1-2	ASYQGANGYT
TRBV19	-	TRBJ1-1	ASRPGQGQGTEAF
TRBV2	few	TRBJ2-3	ASSEEYRDTQY
TRBV2	few	TRBJ2-3	ASSPGTPTDTQY
TRBV10-3	-	TRBJ2-3	AITPGTGTDTQY
TRBV7-6	-	TRBJ1-6	ARATQADYRNSPLH
TRBV30	few	TRBJ1-4	AWTHPRRQEEKLF
TRBV9	few	TRBJ1-1	ASSSLTSMNTEAF
TRBV9	few	TRBJ1-6	ASSVEGVSYNSPLH
TRBV21-1	few	TRBJ2-3	ASSNSCGAILADTQY
TRBV5-1	few	TRBJ2-3	ASSLVQGPDTQY
TRBV27	-	TRBJ2-1	ASSSFPGGEQF
TRBV7-8	few	TRBJ1-5	ASSLALTFGQPQH
TRBV27	-	TRBJ1-3	ASSTTTGTSGNTIY
TRBV7-9	-	TRBJ2-3	ASSTGGDTQY
TRBV5-1	few	TRBJ2-2	ASSPGIGELTGELF
TRBV9	-	TRBJ1-2	ASSVTNRDGYT
TRBV7-9	-	TRBJ1-5	ASSLASGANQPQH
TRBV29-1	few	TRBJ1-2	SVGPPPNYGYT
TRBV5-1	-	TRBJ1-1	ASAQAGTGWNSEAF
TRBV30	-	TRBJ2-7	AWSWGSGVSYEQY
TRBV29-1	-	TRBJ1-2	SVWLNYGYT
TRBV25-1	few	TRBJ1-5	ASTGGWHQPQH
TRBV18	-	TRBJ1-4	ASSLKEKLF
TRBV6-1	-	TRBJ2-7	ASSLLAGRAHEQY
TRBV10-1	few	TRBJ2-7	ASSESAVSYEQY
TRBV27	once	TRBJ2-3	AANVWEPDTQY
TRBV5-1	few	TRBJ1-3	ASSEDPFSGNTIY
TRBV11-2	few	TRBJ2-7	ASAPRYTADPYEQY
TRBV5-1	-	TRBJ1-1	ASSLAGSPGAF
TRBV11-2	-	TRBJ2-3	ASSLMGQGVTDTQY
TRBV18	-	TRBJ2-7	ASSGQTTYEQY
TRBV6-5	few	TRBJ1-2	ASSYRAIYGYT
TRBV5-1	-	TRBJ2-7	ASSLEGLGTAQY
TRBV25-1	-	TRBJ2-7	ASSASLGQGAEEQY
TRBV15	few	TRBJ2-7	ATSRDRYGVEQY
TRBV7-9	few	TRBJ1-5	ASSPPGGGHQPQH
TRBV9	once	TRBJ1-2	ASSVASGGDGYT
TRBV5-1	few	TRBJ2-1	ASSLGTTPNEQF
TRBV15	-	TRBJ1-4	ATVGAATNEKLF
TRBV4-1	few	TRBJ2-7	ASSQLGAGAYEQY
TRBV7-8	-	TRBJ2-3	AEVFLSTDTQY
TRBV6-5	few	TRBJ1-2	ASSRTFYGYT
TRBV30	few	TRBJ1-1	AWSVQRDTEAF
TRBV2	few	TRBJ2-1	ASSFRDWDANEQF
TRBV30	-	TRBJ2-2	AWSKQGTGELF
TRBV7-9	-	TRBJ1-6	ASSSTGEGSPLH
TRBV27	few	TRBJ2-7	ASSLLAGDTYEQY
TRBV5-1	-	TRBJ1-3	ASSLGSSSGNTIY
TRBV18	-	TRBJ2-7	ASSPSVSSYEQY
TRBV10-3	few	TRBJ2-2	AISGPGGRTGELF